This T cell receptor beta chain was captured in a study of T cells in tumors after PD-1 blockade. At the level of the study: Patients received pembrolizumab 200 mg every 3 weeks or cemiplimab 350 mg every 2 weeks. During anti-PD-1 treatment, some patients continued daily vismodegib 150 mg. On average, peripheral blood gave about 100,000 TCR templates and 35,000 to 40,000 unique clonotypes. Regarding the study as a whole: Peripheral recruitment is suggested, as some novel exhausted tumor clones were in pre-treatment blood.

About this clone: Its matching antigen is unknown.

Method: immunoSEQ multiplex PCR; TCRdb's copy keeps in-frame clones and lacks some. The sample yields some 43,000 clones, roughly 80% seen once. Germline CDR1 and CDR2: SNHLY and FYNNEI. The ends were cut back, 10 bases at V and 8 bases at J, with 20 bases in the middle. This CDR3 is built from 13 residues. The clonotype originates from a human donor with basal cell carcinoma. This chain links TRBV2 with TRBJ1-2; weak D call: TRBD1 (5 bases). The source was PBMCs, collected before anti-PD-1 treatment. The CDR3 region has the DNA TGTGCCACCACCGGGACGTCCTTGGGGGGCTACACCTTC. It translates to CATTGTSLGGYTF.